The rows below give T cell receptor beta chains drawn from one sample of a study of shared clonotypes between healthy human individuals. The method was immunoSEQ multiplex PCR; TCRdb's version includes in-frame clones alone and lacks a portion of them. This sample yields 2.5 million or so clones, of which around 94% are seen a single time; about 0.13% belongs to the top ten. The sequenced material came from naive CD4+ T cells sorted from blood. These receptors all come from a man in his late teens or twenties in good health. Both conserved end residues are part of each CDR3. A D gene is named only where the DNA matches it firmly. The size of a clone is reported for some rows only, either as once, few or many, or as a class for expanded clones.

TRBV29-1	-	-	TRBJ2-7	TGCAGCGTGATGGACACCTACGAGCAGTACTTC	CSVMDTYEQYF
TRBV5-5	-	TRBD1	TRBJ1-4	TGTGCCAGCAGCCCAGGGGGCGCCTTTGAAAAACTGTTTTTT	CASSPGGAFEKLFF
TRBV28	-	TRBD1	TRBJ1-3	TGTGCCAGCAGTGACAGGGGGCTAGGTGGAAACACCATATATTTT	CASSDRGLGGNTIYF
TRBV11-2	-	-	TRBJ2-7	TGTGCCAGCAGCTTATCAGGGAGCTCCTACGAGCAGTACTTC	CASSLSGSSYEQYF
TRBV30	-	TRBD1	TRBJ1-1	TGTGCCTGGACCCGGGGAGGGGGCAGTACTGAAGCTTTCTTT	CAWTRGGGSTEAFF
TRBV14	-	TRBD2	TRBJ2-3	TGTGCCAGCAGCCAAGGACTAGCGGGAGTGTCAGATACGCAGTATTTT	CASSQGLAGVSDTQYF
TRBV19	-	-	TRBJ2-6	TGTGCCAGTAGTCCCCCAGTGGGAAACTCTGGGGCCAACGTCCTGACTTTC	CASSPPVGNSGANVLTF
TRBV2	-	TRBD2	TRBJ2-7	TGTGCCAGCAGCCTCCGGGGGGGGCACGAGCAGTACTTC	CASSLRGGHEQYF
TRBV19	-	-	TRBJ2-2	TGTGCCAGTAGTATGAACAGCGTCACCGGGGAGCTGTTTTTT	CASSMNSVTGELFF
TRBV6-6	once	TRBD2	TRBJ2-7	TGTGCCAGCAGTTACTCGACGGGACTAGGATCCGAGCAGTACTTC	CASSYSTGLGSEQYF
TRBV14	-	TRBD2	TRBJ2-1	TGTGCCAGCAGCCGAGCGGGACTAGCGGGAGGGTACAATGAGCAGTTCTTC	CASSRAGLAGGYNEQFF